Shown below are 20 T cell receptor beta chains from a single sample sequenced in a study of shared clonotypes between healthy human individuals (dated by TCRdb to about 2020). Libraries were built with the immunoSEQ multiplex PCR assay. Held by TCRdb, this immuneACCESS table contains in-frame sequences only and omits some clones. Under half of the omission traces to an unresolved V gene where checked; the cause of the rest is unknown. This sample holds millions of clones; roughly nine tenths were observed only once. In total, the top ten clones hold over 0.12% of the sample. Sequenced material: naive CD4+ T cells sorted from blood. The cell subset or site label here, explained by the study, means: CD45RA+ positively selected. These receptor sequences come from a man in his late teens or twenties in good health.

The genes are TRBV6-5 and TRBJ1-5; D gene ambiguous. Trimming removed 6 bases at V and 6 bases at J, with 9 bases between. Germline V CDR1 and CDR2: MNHEY, SVGAGI. The CDR3 has 12 residues. In DNA, the CDR3 is TGTGCCAGCAGCCCGATACGTCAGCCCCAGCATTTT. Translation: CASSPIRQPQHF.

A remark on this clone: The sample carries other DNA sequences with the same CDR3. This chain joins TRBV5-4 and TRBJ1-1; weak D call: TRBD1 (5 bases). The V end lost 0 bases, the J end lost 0 bases, and 9 bases lay between the germline ends. This CDR3 comprises 15 residues. Germline CDR1 is SGHNT and CDR2 is YYREEE (reference sequence). The CDR3 DNA reads as TGTGCCAGCAGCTTGGCAGGGCAGATGAACACTGAAGCTTTCTTT. This gives the protein CASSLAGQMNTEAFF.

The V call is TRBV7-9, the J call TRBJ1-2; 7 bases line up with TRBD1. After removal of 4 bases from V and 4 bases from J, the junction contained 12 bases not matched to a gene. Germline V gene sequence: CDR1 SEHNR, CDR2 FQNEAQ (reference sequence). There are 16 residues in the CDR3. CDR3 protein: CASSSPRDREGYGYTF. DNA of the CDR3: TGTGCCAGCAGCTCCCCTAGAGACAGGGAGGGCTATGGCTACACCTTC.

The gene calls are TRBV30 and TRBJ2-1; 8 bases match TRBD2. This CDR3 is 13 amino acids long. Germline CDR1 is GTSNPN and CDR2 is SVGIG (reference sequence). Trimming cost V 8 bases and J 6 bases; bases outside gene matches: 9. DNA for the CDR3: TGTGCCAATGCGGGACTAGTGGGCAATGAGCAGTTCTTC. Translation: CANAGLVGNEQFF.

Comments on this clone: The same CDR3 arises from other DNA sequences in this sample as well. The rearrangement joins TRBV4-1 to TRBJ2-3; D remains ambiguous. The germline V and J ends were trimmed by 1 base and 1 base, with 6 bases remaining between them. The CDR3 totals 14 residues. Germline V gives CDR1 MGHRA, CDR2 YSYEKL. The CDR3 protein is CASSQGAGTDTQYF. For the CDR3, the DNA is TGCGCCAGCAGCCAAGGGGCGGGCACAGATACGCAGTATTTT.

This sequence joins TRBV5-4 and TRBJ1-3; 8 nucleotides agree with TRBD1. Germline CDR1 reads SGHNT; CDR2 reads YYREEE (reference sequence). The CDR3 runs to 15 residues. Losses at the gene ends were 4 bases for V and 2 bases for J; bases not matched to a gene: 5. The CDR3 spells CASSPQGEPGNTIYF. The CDR3 DNA reads as TGTGCCAGCAGCCCACAGGGGGAGCCTGGAAACACCATATATTTT.

The V gene is TRBV2, the J gene TRBJ1-5, with D tentatively TRBD1 (6 bases). CDR1 is SNHLY and CDR2 is FYNNEI in the germline V gene. V dropped 3 bases and J dropped 6 bases, with 12 bases sitting between them. This CDR3 region has 14 residues. In DNA, the CDR3 is TGTGCCAGCAGTGACAAGGGGGAACGTCAGCCCCAGCATTTT. It encodes CASSDKGERQPQHF. The full variable domain, completed using reference TRBV2 and TRBJ1-5, is EPEVTQTPSHQVTQMGQEVILRCVPISNHLYFYWYRQILGQKVEFLVSFYNNEISEKSEIFDDQFSVERPDGSNFTLKIRSTKLEDSAMYFCASSDKGERQPQHFGDGTRLSIL.

This clone was counted only a few times. The V gene is TRBV6-5, the J gene TRBJ1-1; a weak D match, TRBD1 (6 bases). With 6 bases removed from V and 9 bases from J, the gap between germline ends came to 11 bases. Germline V gene sequence: CDR1 MNHEY, CDR2 SVGAGI. This CDR3 has 11 amino acids. CDR3 sequence: CASRRDTQAFF. As DNA, the CDR3 is TGTGCCAGCAGACGGGACACCCAAGCTTTCTTT.

Regarding this clone: In the same sample, other DNA sequences code for this CDR3. CDR3 residues: CASSIVEGQPQHF. The CDR3 coding sequence is TGTGCCAGTAGTATAGTAGAGGGCCAGCCCCAGCATTTT. The chain uses TRBV19 and TRBJ1-5; D call uncertain. CDR1 is LNHDA, CDR2 SQIVND, per germline (reference sequence). V was pared by 1 base and J by 7 bases, with 8 bases between. The CDR3 spans 13 residues.

This clone was observed a single time. This chain uses TRBV14 with TRBJ2-7, with D perhaps assigned TRBD1 or TRBD2 (6 bases each). The CDR3 runs 15 residues. The germline V and J ends were trimmed by 2 bases and 7 bases, with 18 bases remaining between them. Germline V gives CDR1 SGHDN, CDR2 FVKESK. CDR3 sequence: CASSQLTGPGGEQYF. The CDR3 nucleotides are TGTGCCAGCAGCCAACTGACAGGTCCCGGAGGGGAGCAGTACTTC.

This sequence joins TRBV30 and TRBJ2-5; TRBD1 aligns across 7 bases. From germline, CDR1 is GTSNPN and CDR2 SVGIG (reference sequence). The V gene end was trimmed by 7 bases and the J gene end by 2 bases; junction bases not matched to a gene: 1. The CDR3 is 11 residues long. The CDR3 loop reads CASGQQETQYF. CDR3 DNA: TGTGCCTCGGGACAGCAAGAGACCCAGTACTTC.

This clone was seen more than once but under ten times. Other DNA sequences from this sample encode an identical CDR3 as well. This chain connects TRBV30 to TRBJ1-1; D might be TRBD1 (5 bases). V gave up 0 bases and J gave up 4 bases, with 9 bases separating them. Germline-derived CDR1 and CDR2 are GTSNPN and SVGIG (reference sequence). The CDR3 loop spans 13 amino acids. CDR3 protein: CAWSVEGSTEAFF. For the CDR3, the DNA is TGTGCCTGGAGTGTAGAGGGGAGCACTGAAGCTTTCTTT.

This chain connects TRBV18 to TRBJ2-6; unclear D gene. Per the germline V gene, CDR1 is KGHSH and CDR2 is LQKENI. This CDR3 has 16 amino acids. Trimming shortened V by 0 bases and J by 2 bases, and 8 bases separated the two germline ends. CDR3 protein: CASSPPRGAGANVLTF. CDR3 sequence (DNA): TGTGCCAGCTCACCACCGAGAGGAGCTGGGGCCAACGTCCTGACTTTC.

The chain employs TRBV7-3 and TRBJ1-2; D possibly corresponds to TRBD1 (6 bases). Germline V lookup: CDR1 SGHTA, CDR2 FQGTGA. The CDR3 covers 15 residues. Between the trimmed V and J ends, which lost 1 base and 4 bases, there was a span of 13 bases. CDR3 DNA sequence: TGTGCCAGCAGCTTAAACAGGGAAGAGGTCTATGGCTACACCTTC. This encodes CASSLNREEVYGYTF.

This sequence joins TRBV5-1 and TRBJ2-5; possible D gene TRBD2, 6 bases. This CDR3 spans 15 amino acids. Germline V gene lookup returns CDR1 SGHRS and CDR2 YFSETQ. Between the trimmed V and J ends, which lost 1 base and 2 bases, there was a span of 12 bases. The CDR3 reads CASSLNAGRQETQYF. The CDR3, as DNA: TGCGCCAGCAGCTTGAATGCGGGGAGACAAGAGACCCAGTACTTC.

This clone has more than one count but fewer than ten. The chain uses TRBV5-1 and TRBJ1-6; D remains unclear. The CDR3 runs to 14 residues. Germline lookup yields CDR1 SGHRS and CDR2 YFSETQ. Trimming removed 2 bases from V and 7 bases from J, with 10 bases in between. The CDR3 loop reads CASSFSGPNSPLHF. The CDR3, as DNA: TGCGCCAGCAGCTTTTCAGGACCGAATTCACCCCTCCACTTT.

Details on this clone: Other DNA sequences in this specimen translate into the identical CDR3. The chain combines TRBV5-1 with TRBJ2-3, with TRBD1 as a possible D gene (6 bases). The CDR3 covers 14 residues. From germline, CDR1 is SGHRS and CDR2 YFSETQ. Trimming left V 4 bases short and J 3 bases short, with 12 bases between. CDR3 sequence reads: CASSPGQRTDTQYF. CDR3 nucleotides: TGCGCCAGCAGCCCAGGACAGAGGACAGATACGCAGTATTTT.

The genes are TRBV10-3 and TRBJ2-2; TRBD1 agrees at 7 bases. The CDR3 consists of 14 residues. V lost 6 bases to trimming and J lost 6 bases; unmatched junction nucleotides: 7. The germline CDR1 and CDR2 sequences are ENHRY and SYGVKD. This CDR3 reads CAISGTDLAGELFF. CDR3 nucleotide sequence: TGTGCCATCAGCGGGACAGATCTAGCCGGGGAGCTGTTTTTT.

The chain combines TRBV19 with TRBJ2-2, with 9 bases that match TRBD1. Trimming cost V 5 bases and J 6 bases; bases outside gene matches: 4. In germline, CDR1 is LNHDA, CDR2 SQIVND (reference sequence). The length of the CDR3 is 14 residues. The DNA for the CDR3 is TGTGCCAGTAGTCTAGGACAGGGGCCCGGGGAGCTGTTTTTT. It translates to CASSLGQGPGELFF. Supplemented by reference TRBV19 and TRBJ2-2, the full variable domain reads DGGITQSPKYLFRKEGQNVTLSCEQNLNHDAMYWYRQDPGQGLRLIYYSQIVNDFQKGDIAEGYSVSREKKESFPLTVTSAQKNPTAFYLCASSLGQGPGELFFGEGSRLTVL.

The chain is built from TRBV9 and TRBJ2-7, with TRBD1 matching 9 bases. Germline V CDR1 and CDR2: SGDLS, YYNGEE. This CDR3 contains 15 residues. With 8 bases clipped from V and 0 bases from J, the junction kept 9 bases outside the gene matches. As DNA, the CDR3 is TGTGCCAGTCCACAGGGGGCGTCGAGCTCCTACGAGCAGTACTTC. Residues: CASPQGASSSYEQYF.